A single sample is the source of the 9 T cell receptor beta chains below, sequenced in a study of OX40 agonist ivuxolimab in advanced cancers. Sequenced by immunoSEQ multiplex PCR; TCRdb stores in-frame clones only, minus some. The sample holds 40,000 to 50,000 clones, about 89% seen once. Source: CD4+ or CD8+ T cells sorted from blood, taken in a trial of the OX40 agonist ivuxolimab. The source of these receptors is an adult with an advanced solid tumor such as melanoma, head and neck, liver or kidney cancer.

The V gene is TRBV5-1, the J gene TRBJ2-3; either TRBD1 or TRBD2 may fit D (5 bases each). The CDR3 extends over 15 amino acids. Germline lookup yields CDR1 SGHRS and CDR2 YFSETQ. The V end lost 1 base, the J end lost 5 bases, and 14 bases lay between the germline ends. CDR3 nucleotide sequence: TGCGCCAGCAGCTTGTTCCGGGACGGTGAAGATACGCAGTATTTT. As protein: CASSLFRDGEDTQYF.

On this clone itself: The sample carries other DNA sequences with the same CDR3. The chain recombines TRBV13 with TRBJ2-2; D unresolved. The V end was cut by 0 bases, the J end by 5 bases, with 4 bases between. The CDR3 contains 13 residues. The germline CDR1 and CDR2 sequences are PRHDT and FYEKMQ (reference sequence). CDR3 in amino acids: CASSLGGTGELFF. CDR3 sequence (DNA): TGTGCCAGCAGCTTAGGGGGGACCGGGGAGCTGTTTTTT.

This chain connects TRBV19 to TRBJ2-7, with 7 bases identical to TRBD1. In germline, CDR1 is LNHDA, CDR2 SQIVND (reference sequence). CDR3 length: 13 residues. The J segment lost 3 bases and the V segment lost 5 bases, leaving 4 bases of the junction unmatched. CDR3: CASSEDRHYEQYF. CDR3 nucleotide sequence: TGTGCCAGTAGTGAGGACAGGCACTACGAGCAGTACTTC.

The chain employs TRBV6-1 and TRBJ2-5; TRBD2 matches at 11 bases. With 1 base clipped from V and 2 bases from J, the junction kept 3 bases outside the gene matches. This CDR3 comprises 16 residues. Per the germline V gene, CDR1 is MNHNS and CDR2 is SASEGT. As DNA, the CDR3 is TGTGCCAGCAGTGAAGGACTAGCGGGGATTCAAGAGACCCAGTACTTC. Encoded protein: CASSEGLAGIQETQYF.

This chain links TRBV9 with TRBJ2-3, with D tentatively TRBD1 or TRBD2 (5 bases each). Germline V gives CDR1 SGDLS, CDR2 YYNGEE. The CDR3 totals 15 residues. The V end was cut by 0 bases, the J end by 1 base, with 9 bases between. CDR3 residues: CASSVDGTGTDTQYF. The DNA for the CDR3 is TGTGCCAGCAGCGTAGACGGGACGGGCACAGATACGCAGTATTTT.

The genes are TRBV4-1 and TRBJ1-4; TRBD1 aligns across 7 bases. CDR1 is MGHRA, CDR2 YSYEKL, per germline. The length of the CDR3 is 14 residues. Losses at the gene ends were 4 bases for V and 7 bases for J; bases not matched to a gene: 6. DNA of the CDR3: TGCGCCAGCAGCCCGGGACAGACAGGTGAAAAACTGTTTTTT. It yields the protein CASSPGQTGEKLFF.

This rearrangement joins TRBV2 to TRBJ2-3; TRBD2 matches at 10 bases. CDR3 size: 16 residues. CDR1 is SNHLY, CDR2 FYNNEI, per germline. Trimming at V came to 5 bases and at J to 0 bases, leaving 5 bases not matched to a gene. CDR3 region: CASSHKLAGSTDTQYF. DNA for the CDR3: TGTGCCAGCAGTCACAAACTAGCGGGGAGCACAGATACGCAGTATTTT. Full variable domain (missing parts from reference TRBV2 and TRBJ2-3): EPEVTQTPSHQVTQMGQEVILRCVPISNHLYFYWYRQILGQKVEFLVSFYNNEISEKSEIFDDQFSVERPDGSNFTLKIRSTKLEDSAMYFCASSHKLAGSTDTQYFGPGTRLTVL.

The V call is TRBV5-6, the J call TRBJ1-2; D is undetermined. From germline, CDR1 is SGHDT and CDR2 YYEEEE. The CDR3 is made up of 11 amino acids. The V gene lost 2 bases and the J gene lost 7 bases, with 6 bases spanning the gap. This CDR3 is CASSFGSGYTF. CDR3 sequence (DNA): TGTGCCAGCAGCTTTGGGAGTGGCTACACCTTC.

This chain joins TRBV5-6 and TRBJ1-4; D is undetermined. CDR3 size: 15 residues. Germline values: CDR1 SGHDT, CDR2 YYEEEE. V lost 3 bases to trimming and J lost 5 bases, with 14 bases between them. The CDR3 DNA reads TGTGCCAGCAGCTCGGGATGGCCACTGAATGAAAAACTGTTTTTT. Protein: CASSSGWPLNEKLFF.